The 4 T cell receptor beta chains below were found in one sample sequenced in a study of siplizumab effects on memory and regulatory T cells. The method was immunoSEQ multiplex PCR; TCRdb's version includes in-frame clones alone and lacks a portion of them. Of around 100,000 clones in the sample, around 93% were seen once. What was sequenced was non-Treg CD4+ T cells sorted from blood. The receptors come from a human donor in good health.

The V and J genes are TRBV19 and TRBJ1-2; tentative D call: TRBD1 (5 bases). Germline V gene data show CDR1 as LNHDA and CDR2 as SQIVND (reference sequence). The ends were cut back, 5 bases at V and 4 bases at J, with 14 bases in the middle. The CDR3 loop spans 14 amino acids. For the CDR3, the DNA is TGTGCCAGTAGTCCTATAGACGGGGCCTATGGCTACACCTTC. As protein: CASSPIDGAYGYTF.

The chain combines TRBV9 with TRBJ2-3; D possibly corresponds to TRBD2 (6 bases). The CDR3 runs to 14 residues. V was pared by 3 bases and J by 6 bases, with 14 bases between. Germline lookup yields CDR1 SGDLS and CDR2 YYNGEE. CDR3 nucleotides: TGTGCCAGCAGCGCGGGACTCGTCGCCGATACGCAGTATTTT. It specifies CASSAGLVADTQYF.

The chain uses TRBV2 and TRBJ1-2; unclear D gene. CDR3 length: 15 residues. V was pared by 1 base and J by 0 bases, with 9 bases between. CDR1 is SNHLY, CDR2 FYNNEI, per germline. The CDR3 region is CASSEGGVANYGYTF. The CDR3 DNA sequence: TGTGCCAGCAGTGAAGGGGGAGTAGCTAACTATGGCTACACCTTC. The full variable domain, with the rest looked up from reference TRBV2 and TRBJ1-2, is EPEVTQTPSHQVTQMGQEVILRCVPISNHLYFYWYRQILGQKVEFLVSFYNNEISEKSEIFDDQFSVERPDGSNFTLKIRSTKLEDSAMYFCASSEGGVANYGYTFGSGTRLTVV.

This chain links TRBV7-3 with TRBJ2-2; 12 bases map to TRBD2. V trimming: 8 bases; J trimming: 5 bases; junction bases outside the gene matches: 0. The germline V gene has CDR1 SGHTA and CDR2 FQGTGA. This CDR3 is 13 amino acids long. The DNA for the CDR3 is TGTGCCAGCGGACTAGCGGGGACCGGGGAGCTGTTTTTT. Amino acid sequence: CASGLAGTGELFF.